Sequencing of this T cell receptor (beta chain) was carried out in a study of blood T cell repertoires in COVID-19. At the level of the study: The United States, Italy and Spain were the sources of the acute and convalescent COVID-19 samples.

This CDR3 region has 14 residues. Germline values: CDR1 MDHEN, CDR2 SYDVKM. Trimming removed 4 bases at V and 6 bases at J, with 15 bases between. Some clones are missing from TCRdb's copy, which holds only in-frame ones; the method was immunoSEQ multiplex PCR. Counted here are roughly 180,000 clones, about 85% occurring once; the ten biggest clones make up approximately 1.1%. The receptor was derived from a man aged 60 to 75 who had recovered from COVID-19. V gene TRBV28 combines with J gene TRBJ1-2; D is unresolved. Material: peripheral blood. CDR3 protein: CASSSPPMVHGYTF. The CDR3 region has the DNA TGTGCCAGCAGTTCCCCTCCTATGGTCCATGGCTACACCTTC.